This TCR beta chain emerged from a study of T cell responses to AZD1222 COVID-19 vaccine. The CDR3 contains 14 residues. V shed 6 bases and J 5 bases; nucleotides not matched to a gene: 8. Germline CDR1 reads MNHEY; CDR2 reads SVGAGI. TCRdb's table, derived via immunoSEQ multiplex PCR, lists solely in-frame clones and lacks some. This table holds about 97,000 clones, about 90% found once. Regarding the study as a whole: When two AZD1222 doses had been given, Spike-specific TCR breadth and depth rose. As reported, nearly half of all spike-specific TCRs target variant regions that are unmutated. Clonal diversity was possibly underestimated, and white British individuals and females predominated among donors.

In the case of this clone: Its antigen remains unknown.

This clonotype was obtained from an adult in good health. The chain carries TRBV6-5 and TRBJ2-5, with TRBD1 matching over 8 bases. This sample comprised peripheral blood, obtained on day 0 of AZD1222 vaccination. This CDR3 reads CASSAGQGGETQYF. Here the CDR3 DNA reads TGTGCCAGCAGCGCCGGACAGGGAGGCGAGACCCAGTACTTC.